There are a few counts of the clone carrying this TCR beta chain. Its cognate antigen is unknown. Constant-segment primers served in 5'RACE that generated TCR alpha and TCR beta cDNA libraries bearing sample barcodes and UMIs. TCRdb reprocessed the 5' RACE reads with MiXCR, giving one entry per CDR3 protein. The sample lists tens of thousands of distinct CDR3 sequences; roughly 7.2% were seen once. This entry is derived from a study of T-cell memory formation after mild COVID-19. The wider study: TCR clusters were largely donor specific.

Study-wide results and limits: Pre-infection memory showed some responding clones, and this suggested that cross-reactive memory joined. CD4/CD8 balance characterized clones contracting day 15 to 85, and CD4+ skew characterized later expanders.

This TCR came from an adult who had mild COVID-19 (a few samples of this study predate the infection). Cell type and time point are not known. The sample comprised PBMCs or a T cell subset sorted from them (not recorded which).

The CDR3 protein is CASSLMTGEKLFF. The CDR3 DNA sequence: TGTGCCAGCAGCTTAATGACAGGGGAAAAACTGTTTTTT. The J gene is TRBJ1-4, the V gene TRBV7-2; TRBD1 matches 7 bases. Germline values: CDR1 SGHTA, CDR2 FQGNSA. The CDR3 sequence is 13 residues long. Trimming removed 2 bases from V and 8 bases from J; junction bases left unmatched: 2.